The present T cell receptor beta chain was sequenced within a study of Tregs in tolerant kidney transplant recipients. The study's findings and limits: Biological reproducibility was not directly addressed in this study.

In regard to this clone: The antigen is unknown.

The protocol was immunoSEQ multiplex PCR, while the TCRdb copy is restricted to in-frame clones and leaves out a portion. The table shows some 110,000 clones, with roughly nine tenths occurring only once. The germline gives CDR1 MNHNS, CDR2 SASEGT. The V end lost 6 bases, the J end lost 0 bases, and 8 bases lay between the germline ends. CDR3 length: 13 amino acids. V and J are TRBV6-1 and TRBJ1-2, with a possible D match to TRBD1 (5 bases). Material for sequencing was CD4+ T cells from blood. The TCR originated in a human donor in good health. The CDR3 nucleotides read TGTGCCAGCAGCTCGGGGGCTAACTATGGCTACACCTTC. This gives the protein CASSSGANYGYTF.